This record covers a single TCR beta chain. No antigen is known for it. This sample was taken from a study of radiation and T cells in renal cell carcinoma. Regarding the study as a whole: In blood, top tumor clones expanded by 2 weeks, shrinking by 4.

There are 15 residues in the CDR3. V lost 3 bases, J lost 2 bases, and 1 base stayed unmatched. CDR1 and CDR2 from the germline V gene are SEHNR and FQNEAQ (reference sequence). TCRdb's copy holds only in-frame clones and misses some; the assay was immunoSEQ multiplex PCR. This sample has 70,000 or so clones, with more than 75% found just once. Time point noted: blood 2 weeks post-SBRT. Treatment of the sample: 15 Gy SBRT to primary tumor, nephrectomy 4 weeks later. Serial blood draws occurred at baseline and 2 and 4 weeks post-SBRT. This renal cell carcinoma was of the clear cell type. This chain uses TRBV7-9 with TRBJ2-6, with 7 bases matching TRBD2. Source: blood, taken from a patient whose treatment included radiotherapy and nephrectomy. The TCR comes from a man in his sixties with renal cell carcinoma. CDR3 region: CASSFAGAGANVLTF. The CDR3, as DNA: TGTGCCAGCAGCTTCGCGGGAGCTGGGGCCAACGTCCTGACTTTC.